This TCR beta chain was observed in a study of control samples from healthy donors and cancer patients. Clones were sequenced by immunoSEQ multiplex PCR, and TCRdb holds only the in-frame ones, with some missing. The repertoire holds approximately 44,000 clones, roughly 65% seen once, with 17% in the top ten. This clone has more than one count but fewer than ten. This clonotype was sampled from a male donor with melanoma. Sequenced material: formalin-fixed, paraffin-embedded tissue.

The chain's CDR3 is CSVQGQGSYEQYF. The CDR3, as DNA: TGCAGCGTTCAGGGACAGGGGTCCTACGAGCAGTACTTC. The chain is built from TRBV29-1 and TRBJ2-7; 10 bases match TRBD1. The germline gives CDR1 SQVTM, CDR2 ANQGSEA. The CDR3 extends over 13 amino acids. J gave up 1 base and V 5 bases, and 2 bases lay outside the gene matches.